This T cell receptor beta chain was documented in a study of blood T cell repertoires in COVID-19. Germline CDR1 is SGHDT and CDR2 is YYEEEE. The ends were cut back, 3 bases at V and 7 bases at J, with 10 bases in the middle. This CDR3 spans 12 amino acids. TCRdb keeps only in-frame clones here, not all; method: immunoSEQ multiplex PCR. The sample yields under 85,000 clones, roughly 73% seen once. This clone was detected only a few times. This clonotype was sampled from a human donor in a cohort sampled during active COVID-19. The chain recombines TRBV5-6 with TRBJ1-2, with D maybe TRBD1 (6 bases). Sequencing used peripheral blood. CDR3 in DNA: TGTGCCAGCAGCTCGAACAGGGTTGGCTACACCTTC. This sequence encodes CASSSNRVGYTF.